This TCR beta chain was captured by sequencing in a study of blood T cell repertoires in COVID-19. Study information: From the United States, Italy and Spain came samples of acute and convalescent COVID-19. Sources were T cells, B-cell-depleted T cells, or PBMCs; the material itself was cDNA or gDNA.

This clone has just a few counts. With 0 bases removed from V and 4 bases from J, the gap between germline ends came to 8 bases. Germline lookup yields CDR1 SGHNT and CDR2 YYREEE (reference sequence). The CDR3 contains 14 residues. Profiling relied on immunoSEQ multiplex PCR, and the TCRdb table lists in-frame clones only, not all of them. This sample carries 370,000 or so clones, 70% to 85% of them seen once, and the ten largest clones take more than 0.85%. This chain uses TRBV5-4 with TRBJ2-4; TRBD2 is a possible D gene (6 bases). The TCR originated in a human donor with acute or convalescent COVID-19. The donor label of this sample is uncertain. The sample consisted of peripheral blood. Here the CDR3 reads CASSLGLEKNIQYF. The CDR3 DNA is TGTGCCAGCAGCTTGGGACTAGAAAAAAACATTCAGTACTTC.